The rows below give T cell receptor beta chains drawn from one sample of a study of lymphopenia after photon versus proton radiotherapy. Generated by immunoSEQ multiplex PCR, the TCRdb table keeps only in-frame clones and is missing some. The sample carries about 20,000 clones, approximately 91% recorded once. The sequenced sample was peripheral blood, obtained from a patient treated with proton-based radiotherapy. The origin of the receptors is a man in his 70s with pancreatic cancer. CDR3s include the opening cysteine and the closing phenylalanine or tryptophan. Each record gives: V gene, clone size, D gene, J gene, CDR3 protein, CDR3 DNA. The D gene is left open where the match is weak. The listing skips clone size in some rows; elsewhere it reads once, few, many or a size class.

v_gene: TRBV9
abundance: .
d_gene: .
j_gene: TRBJ2-1
CDR3aa: CASSARDWIYNEQFF
CDR3nt: TGTGCCAGCAGCGCCAGGGACTGGATATACAATGAGCAGTTCTTC

v_gene: TRBV9
abundance: .
d_gene: .
j_gene: TRBJ2-2
CDR3aa: CASSVRRNTGELFF
CDR3nt: TGTGCCAGCAGCGTGAGGCGGAACACCGGGGAGCTGTTTTTT

v_gene: TRBV19
abundance: once
d_gene: .
j_gene: TRBJ2-7
CDR3aa: CASSKGNPNTYEQYF
CDR3nt: TGTGCCAGTAGTAAGGGCAACCCAAACACCTACGAGCAGTACTTC

v_gene: TRBV30
abundance: few
d_gene: TRBD1
j_gene: TRBJ1-4
CDR3aa: CAWGVGTANEKLFF
CDR3nt: TGTGCCTGGGGCGTCGGGACAGCTAATGAAAAACTGTTTTTT

v_gene: TRBV11-2
abundance: .
d_gene: .
j_gene: TRBJ1-6
CDR3aa: CASSSSAGLNSPLHF
CDR3nt: TGTGCCAGCAGCTCCTCAGCGGGGTTGAATTCACCCCTCCACTTT

v_gene: TRBV5-1
abundance: .
d_gene: .
j_gene: TRBJ1-6
CDR3aa: CASSAAGRNSPLHF
CDR3nt: TGCGCCAGCAGCGCCGCCGGGCGGAATTCACCCCTCCACTTT

v_gene: TRBV6-5
abundance: .
d_gene: .
j_gene: TRBJ2-1
CDR3aa: CASSYSKMSKRNEQFF
CDR3nt: TGTGCCAGCAGTTACTCCAAAATGAGCAAACGCAATGAGCAGTTCTTC

v_gene: TRBV2
abundance: .
d_gene: .
j_gene: TRBJ1-5
CDR3aa: CASSELGPYSNQPQHF
CDR3nt: TGTGCCAGCAGTGAACTGGGGCCTTATAGCAATCAGCCCCAGCATTTT

v_gene: TRBV4-2
abundance: .
d_gene: .
j_gene: TRBJ2-7
CDR3aa: CASSQPGTRTPSSYEQYF
CDR3nt: TGTGCCAGCAGCCAGCCCGGGACCCGAACCCCTAGCTCCTACGAGCAGTACTTC

v_gene: TRBV5-4
abundance: .
d_gene: .
j_gene: TRBJ2-1
CDR3aa: CASSLGGTRALDEQFF
CDR3nt: TGTGCCAGCAGCTTGGGTGGCACTCGGGCTTTGGATGAGCAGTTCTTC

v_gene: TRBV19
abundance: .
d_gene: .
j_gene: TRBJ1-5
CDR3aa: CASNFYNQPQHF
CDR3nt: TGTGCCAGTAATTTTTATAATCAGCCCCAGCATTTT

v_gene: TRBV19
abundance: .
d_gene: .
j_gene: TRBJ2-7
CDR3aa: CASKSSGVGSYEQYF
CDR3nt: TGTGCCAGTAAGAGTTCGGGAGTGGGGTCCTACGAGCAGTACTTC

v_gene: TRBV27
abundance: few
d_gene: .
j_gene: TRBJ2-3
CDR3aa: CASSTPGSKLIDTQYF
CDR3nt: TGTGCCAGCAGTACGCCGGGATCGAAGCTAATAGATACGCAGTATTTT

v_gene: TRBV6-5
abundance: .
d_gene: TRBD1
j_gene: TRBJ1-3
CDR3aa: CASSYYGTGDRNTIYF
CDR3nt: TGTGCCAGCAGTTACTATGGGACAGGGGACCGAAACACCATATATTTT

v_gene: TRBV7-8
abundance: .
d_gene: .
j_gene: TRBJ2-2
CDR3aa: CASSLALRLDTGELFF
CDR3nt: TGTGCCAGCAGCTTAGCGCTGAGACTAGACACCGGGGAGCTGTTTTTT

v_gene: TRBV7-9
abundance: .
d_gene: TRBD1
j_gene: TRBJ1-1
CDR3aa: CASSSRQGHRSEAFF
CDR3nt: TGTGCCAGCAGCTCACGACAGGGCCACCGTTCCGAAGCTTTCTTT

v_gene: TRBV6-5
abundance: .
d_gene: .
j_gene: TRBJ1-1
CDR3aa: CAASRVENTEAFF
CDR3nt: TGTGCCGCCTCGCGTGTTGAGAACACTGAAGCTTTCTTT

v_gene: TRBV2
abundance: .
d_gene: .
j_gene: TRBJ1-5
CDR3aa: CASRPRQAQNQPQHF
CDR3nt: TGTGCCAGCAGACCCCGACAGGCGCAAAATCAGCCCCAGCATTTT

v_gene: TRBV7-9
abundance: once
d_gene: .
j_gene: TRBJ1-1
CDR3aa: CASSLLGGTEAFF
CDR3nt: TGTGCCAGCAGCTTATTAGGCGGAACTGAAGCTTTCTTT

v_gene: TRBV30
abundance: .
d_gene: TRBD1
j_gene: TRBJ1-5
CDR3aa: CASDRGGNQPQHF
CDR3nt: TGTGCTTCCGACAGGGGTGGGAATCAGCCCCAGCATTTT

v_gene: TRBV11-2
abundance: .
d_gene: .
j_gene: TRBJ2-3
CDR3aa: CASSLDRAEKEPDTQYF
CDR3nt: TGTGCCAGCAGCTTAGATCGGGCCGAGAAGGAGCCAGATACGCAGTATTTT

v_gene: TRBV5-1
abundance: .
d_gene: .
j_gene: TRBJ1-1
CDR3aa: CASSLTRRNTEAFF
CDR3nt: TGCGCCAGCAGCTTGACACGGCGGAACACTGAAGCTTTCTTT

v_gene: TRBV9
abundance: .
d_gene: TRBD1
j_gene: TRBJ2-3
CDR3aa: CASSVRQGAQDTQYF
CDR3nt: TGTGCCAGCAGCGTTAGACAGGGGGCGCAAGATACGCAGTATTTT

v_gene: TRBV6-1
abundance: few
d_gene: .
j_gene: TRBJ2-5
CDR3aa: CASSEGGEETQYF
CDR3nt: TGTGCCAGCAGTGAGGGGGGCGAAGAGACCCAGTACTTC

v_gene: TRBV5-8
abundance: .
d_gene: TRBD2
j_gene: TRBJ2-3
CDR3aa: CASSLIAGTSTDTQYF
CDR3nt: TGTGCCAGCAGCTTAATAGCGGGAACTAGCACAGATACGCAGTATTTT

v_gene: TRBV5-1
abundance: .
d_gene: TRBD1
j_gene: TRBJ2-5
CDR3aa: CASSLGPTSGGGETQYF
CDR3nt: TGCGCCAGCAGCTTGGGGCCAACTTCAGGGGGCGGGGAGACCCAGTACTTC

v_gene: TRBV10-2
abundance: .
d_gene: .
j_gene: TRBJ1-4
CDR3aa: CASSDPKTATNEKLFF
CDR3nt: TGCGCCAGCAGTGACCCGAAGACAGCAACTAATGAAAAACTGTTTTTT

v_gene: TRBV6-6
abundance: .
d_gene: .
j_gene: TRBJ1-6
CDR3aa: CASSTPGDGSPLHF
CDR3nt: TGTGCCAGCAGCACTCCGGGAGATGGTTCACCCCTCCACTTT

v_gene: TRBV19
abundance: .
d_gene: .
j_gene: TRBJ2-7
CDR3aa: CASSIQPNEQYF
CDR3nt: TGTGCCAGTAGTATACAACCGAACGAGCAGTACTTC

v_gene: TRBV2
abundance: .
d_gene: TRBD1
j_gene: TRBJ2-1
CDR3aa: CATLGDRGYNEQFF
CDR3nt: TGTGCCACCCTTGGGGACAGGGGTTACAATGAGCAGTTCTTC

v_gene: TRBV2
abundance: .
d_gene: .
j_gene: TRBJ2-5
CDR3aa: CASSRTGRGETQYF
CDR3nt: TGTGCCAGCAGTCGGACAGGGAGGGGAGAGACCCAGTACTTC

v_gene: TRBV2
abundance: .
d_gene: .
j_gene: TRBJ2-7
CDR3aa: CASRVRESSYEQYF
CDR3nt: TGTGCCAGCAGGGTGAGGGAGAGCTCCTACGAGCAGTACTTC

v_gene: TRBV5-1
abundance: once
d_gene: .
j_gene: TRBJ1-2
CDR3aa: CASSPRFAGGNYGYTF
CDR3nt: TGCGCCAGCAGCCCACGGTTCGCGGGTGGCAACTATGGCTACACCTTC

v_gene: TRBV19
abundance: .
d_gene: .
j_gene: TRBJ2-4
CDR3aa: CASTNMGEKNIQYF
CDR3nt: TGTGCCAGTACCAATATGGGTGAGAAAAACATTCAGTACTTC

v_gene: TRBV27
abundance: medium-sized
d_gene: .
j_gene: TRBJ2-7
CDR3aa: CASSPQQGRSYEQYF
CDR3nt: TGTGCCAGCAGTCCTCAACAGGGTCGCTCCTACGAGCAGTACTTC

v_gene: TRBV7-9
abundance: .
d_gene: .
j_gene: TRBJ1-1
CDR3aa: CASSLKGRTEAFF
CDR3nt: TGTGCCAGCAGCTTGAAGGGGCGGACTGAAGCTTTCTTT

v_gene: TRBV29-1
abundance: .
d_gene: .
j_gene: TRBJ2-1
CDR3aa: CSVGSSNEQFF
CDR3nt: TGCAGCGTTGGGTCCAGCAATGAGCAGTTCTTC

v_gene: TRBV19
abundance: .
d_gene: .
j_gene: TRBJ1-4
CDR3aa: CASSRLPGQKLFF
CDR3nt: TGTGCCAGTAGTCGGCTCCCCGGACAGAAACTGTTTTTT

v_gene: TRBV7-2
abundance: .
d_gene: .
j_gene: TRBJ2-1
CDR3aa: CASSPSSFVPFF
CDR3nt: TGTGCCAGCAGCCCGAGCTCCTTCGTGCCGTTCTTC

v_gene: TRBV6-1
abundance: .
d_gene: .
j_gene: TRBJ1-3
CDR3aa: CASSALSGNTIYF
CDR3nt: TGTGCCAGCAGTGCCCTGTCTGGAAACACCATATATTTT

v_gene: TRBV16
abundance: .
d_gene: .
j_gene: TRBJ1-3
CDR3aa: CASSQSGSGNTIYF
CDR3nt: TGTGCCAGCAGCCAATCAGGTTCTGGAAACACCATATATTTT

v_gene: TRBV28
abundance: once
d_gene: TRBD1
j_gene: TRBJ1-1
CDR3aa: CASSSRDRGYTEAFF
CDR3nt: TGTGCCAGCAGTTCCCGGGACAGGGGGTACACTGAAGCTTTCTTT

v_gene: TRBV27
abundance: once
d_gene: TRBD2
j_gene: TRBJ2-1
CDR3aa: CASSPLLAGGRNEQFF
CDR3nt: TGTGCCAGCAGCCCCCTACTAGCGGGAGGTAGGAATGAGCAGTTCTTC

v_gene: TRBV30
abundance: few
d_gene: TRBD2
j_gene: TRBJ2-3
CDR3aa: CAWDSGTSTDTQYF
CDR3nt: TGTGCCTGGGATAGCGGGACTAGCACAGATACGCAGTATTTT